What follows are 23 T cell receptor beta chains derived from one specimen sequenced in a study of cytomegalovirus exposure and HLA in healthy donors (TCRdb year 2017). The library was produced with the immunoSEQ multiplex PCR assay. For the multiplex PCR, a mixture combining 60 forward primers for TCR Vbeta segments and 13 reverse primers for TCR Jbeta segments was used. TCRdb provides this immuneACCESS table in a form limited to in-frame rearrangements. Some clones are lacking; in checked studies, under half of them reflect an unresolved V gene, and why the rest are absent is not known. This sample lists roughly 80,000 clones; roughly 80% were detected once. The top ten constitute around 2.4% of the sample. What was sequenced was PBMCs. These TCRs come from a woman aged 45 to 65 in good health and CMV-seronegative.

The sample holds one count of this clone. The chain has TRBV6-5 and TRBJ2-7; a possible D gene is TRBD2 (6 bases). Trimming stripped 4 bases from V and 3 bases from J, with 13 bases between. The CDR3 is 14 residues long. The germline gives CDR1 MNHEY, CDR2 SVGAGI. CDR3 nucleotide sequence: TGTGCCAGCAGTTCCCCGGGACTTATCTACGAGCAGTACTTC. This codes for CASSSPGLIYEQYF.

The genes are TRBV5-1 and TRBJ1-1; D may be TRBD1 (5 bases). Trimming shortened V by 4 bases and J by 2 bases, and 15 bases separated the two germline ends. CDR1 is SGHRS and CDR2 is YFSETQ in the germline V gene. The CDR3 is made up of 15 amino acids. The CDR3 reads CASSLEEGRNTEAFF. The CDR3 DNA follows: TGCGCCAGCAGCCTAGAGGAGGGGCGAAACACTGAAGCTTTCTTT.

This clone was counted a single time. The gene calls are TRBV5-1 and TRBJ2-1; TRBD2 aligns across 7 bases. Germline CDR1 SGHRS, CDR2 YFSETQ. V was pared by 0 bases and J by 0 bases, with 6 bases of the junction left unmatched. The CDR3 length is 17 residues. The DNA of the CDR3 is TGCGCCAGCAGCTTGGTTGCGGGAGTAGCCTCCTACAATGAGCAGTTCTTC. This gives the protein CASSLVAGVASYNEQFF.

The V and J genes are TRBV29-1 and TRBJ1-2, with 8 bases matching TRBD1. There are 13 residues in the CDR3. J gave up 2 bases and V 4 bases, and 3 bases lay outside the gene matches. CDR1 and CDR2 from the germline V gene are SQVTM and ANQGSEA. For the CDR3, the DNA is TGCAGCGTTGGAGGACAGGGAAACTATGGCTACACCTTC. This encodes CSVGGQGNYGYTF.

The rearrangement links TRBV7-9 to TRBJ2-5; TRBD2 matches 11 bases. This CDR3 spans 16 amino acids. V trimming: 6 bases; J trimming: 3 bases; junction bases outside the gene matches: 9. Germline-derived CDR1 and CDR2 are SEHNR and FQNEAQ (reference sequence). The CDR3 region is CASRRLAGQGEETQYF. CDR3 nucleotide sequence: TGTGCCAGCAGACGACTAGCGGGGCAGGGGGAAGAGACCCAGTACTTC.

CDR3 region: CASSQGRAGEITDTQYF. In DNA, the CDR3 is TGCGCCAGCAGCCAAGGCCGAGCGGGAGAAATTACAGATACGCAGTATTTT. The genes are TRBV4-1 and TRBJ2-3, with 8 nucleotides matching TRBD2. Germline V gives CDR1 MGHRA, CDR2 YSYEKL. CDR3 length: 17 residues. With 1 base clipped from V and 3 bases from J, the junction kept 9 bases outside the gene matches.

The chain employs TRBV2 and TRBJ2-3, with TRBD1 matching over 7 bases. With V trimmed by 2 bases and J by 2 bases, 13 bases remained unmatched. The CDR3 is 18 residues long. Germline V gives CDR1 SNHLY, CDR2 FYNNEI. The CDR3 region has the DNA TGTGCCAGCAGTGAATGGGACAGACCAGTCCTTACCACAGATACGCAGTATTTT. Translated: CASSEWDRPVLTTDTQYF.

The chain links TRBV7-6 to TRBJ2-5, with 8 bases fitting TRBD2. J lost 10 bases, V lost 3 bases, and 16 bases had no gene match. The length of the CDR3 is 16 residues. Per germline, CDR1 SGHVS and CDR2 FNYEAQ. The CDR3 protein is CASSLENGRGIGNQYF. The CDR3 DNA reads TGTGCCAGCAGCTTGGAGAACGGGAGGGGCATAGGAAACCAGTACTTC. The full variable domain, completed using reference TRBV7-6 and TRBJ2-5, is GAGVSQSPRYKVTKRGQDVALRCDPISGHVSLYWYRQALGQGPEFLTYFNYEAQQDKSGLPNDRFSAERPEGSISTLTIQRTEQRDSAMYRCASSLENGRGIGNQYFGPGTRLLVL.

This clone occurred once. The chain has TRBV27 and TRBJ1-1, with D perhaps TRBD1 (6 bases). Trimming cost V 6 bases and J 4 bases, with 15 bases left between them. The CDR3 loop spans 14 amino acids. Germline CDR1 MNHEY, CDR2 SMNVEV (reference sequence). The CDR3 sequence is CASRLEQGRTEAFF. The CDR3, as DNA: TGTGCCAGCAGGCTAGAACAGGGTCGCACTGAAGCTTTCTTT.

The chain recombines TRBV11-3 with TRBJ2-5, with TRBD1 identical over 10 bases. Germline loops: CDR1 SGHNT, CDR2 YENEEA. This CDR3 has 16 residues. After removal of 5 bases from V and 5 bases from J, the junction contained 11 bases not matched to a gene. The CDR3 here is CASSRARQGAYETQYF. The CDR3, as DNA: TGTGCCAGCAGCCGCGCTCGACAGGGGGCTTATGAGACCCAGTACTTC.

The sample holds one count of this clone. The chain is built from TRBV28 and TRBJ1-1; TRBD1 is a possible D gene (5 bases). Germline CDR1 and CDR2: MDHEN and SYDVKM. With 3 bases removed from V and 0 bases from J, the gap between germline ends came to 14 bases. The CDR3 loop spans 16 amino acids. DNA of the CDR3: TGTGCCAGCAGTTTTAGTCTGACAGTTTTGAACACTGAAGCTTTCTTT. Translated: CASSFSLTVLNTEAFF.

The rearrangement uses TRBV7-2 and TRBJ2-1; 12 bases are a match to TRBD2. From germline, CDR1 is SGHTA and CDR2 FQGNSA. The CDR3 loop spans 15 amino acids. Losses at the gene ends were 1 base for V and 9 bases for J; bases not matched to a gene: 4. CDR3 in DNA: TGTGCCAGCAGCTTAGGGACTAGCGGGATCAGTGAGCAGTTCTTC. It translates to CASSLGTSGISEQFF.

This sequence joins TRBV6-1 and TRBJ2-3; 10 bases match TRBD2. Germline CDR1 MNHNS, CDR2 SASEGT. The CDR3 runs to 18 residues. Unmatched junction bases numbered 9, after V lost 2 bases and J lost 1 base. The CDR3 sequence: CASSELAGAAFGTDTQYF. The CDR3, as DNA: TGTGCCAGCAGTGAACTAGCGGGAGCGGCCTTCGGCACAGATACGCAGTATTTT.

The CDR3 DNA reads TGTGCCAGCAGCTTTGGGACTAGCATGGATGAGCAGTTCTTC. Translating it yields CASSFGTSMDEQFF. The rearrangement joins TRBV11-2 to TRBJ2-1, with 9 bases lining up with TRBD2. Germline V gene sequence: CDR1 SGHAT, CDR2 FQNNGV. Trimming took 3 bases from V and 8 from J; bases not matched to a gene: 5. CDR3 length: 14 amino acids. The variable domain in full, with the rest retrieved from reference TRBV11-2 and TRBJ2-1, is EAGVAQSPRYKIIEKRQSVAFWCNPISGHATLYWYQQILGQGPKLLIQFQNNGVVDDSQLPKDRFSAERLKGVDSTLKIQPAKLEDSAVYLCASSFGTSMDEQFFGPGTRLTVL.

The chain couples TRBV15 to TRBJ2-1, with D perhaps matching TRBD2 (6 bases). Germline CDR1 and CDR2: LNHNV and YYDKDF (reference sequence). The CDR3 is 16 residues long. Trimming shortened V by 3 bases and J by 8 bases, and 20 bases separated the two germline ends. This CDR3 is CATSSGLGWGLDEQFF. CDR3 coding DNA: TGTGCCACCAGCAGTGGACTGGGGTGGGGACTTGATGAGCAGTTCTTC.

V is TRBV6-5 and J is TRBJ1-4, with D unresolved. This CDR3 spans 15 amino acids. V lost 2 bases and J 0 bases, leaving 7 bases between the germline ends. Germline V gene sequence: CDR1 MNHEY, CDR2 SVGAGI. CDR3 in DNA: TGTGCCAGCAGTTACAGCTCTACAACTAATGAAAAACTGTTTTTT. Translating gives CASSYSSTTNEKLFF.

The V call is TRBV18, the J call TRBJ1-4, with no clear D. Germline CDR1 and CDR2: KGHSH and LQKENI. V was trimmed by 2 bases and J by 3 bases, leaving 7 bases between them. This CDR3 comprises 14 residues. The CDR3 DNA reads as TGTGCCAGCTCACCAAACAGCCCTAATGAAAAACTGTTTTTT. Its translation is CASSPNSPNEKLFF.

This chain joins TRBV7-9 and TRBJ2-7, with D possibly being TRBD2 (6 bases). Germline loops: CDR1 SEHNR, CDR2 FQNEAQ (reference sequence). CDR3 length: 15 amino acids. V lost 2 bases and J 5 bases, leaving 16 bases between the germline ends. Written as DNA, the CDR3 is TGTGCCAGCAGCTTACTCTCTGCAGGGAGGAACGAGCAGTACTTC. As protein: CASSLLSAGRNEQYF. The whole variable domain, filled in from reference TRBV7-9 and TRBJ2-7, reads DTGVSQNPRHKITKRGQNVTFRCDPISEHNRLYWYRQTLGQGPEFLTYFQNEAQLEKSRLLSDRFSAERPKGSFSTLEIQRTEQGDSAMYLCASSLLSAGRNEQYFGPGTRLTVT.

The chain carries TRBV5-1 and TRBJ2-5; TRBD1 matches 7 bases. Trimming removed 4 bases from V and 0 bases from J; junction bases left unmatched: 6. Germline V gene sequence: CDR1 SGHRS, CDR2 YFSETQ. The CDR3 is 15 residues long. CDR3 region: CASSRSGQNQETQYF. Written as DNA, the CDR3 is TGCGCCAGCAGCCGGTCGGGACAGAACCAAGAGACCCAGTACTTC.

The chain has TRBV30 and TRBJ1-1, with TRBD1 matching 7 bases. The CDR3 loop spans 15 amino acids. Trimming cost V 2 bases and J 0 bases; bases outside gene matches: 6. Germline values: CDR1 GTSNPN, CDR2 SVGIG (reference sequence). CDR3: CAWSLGDRLNTEAFF. The CDR3 region has the DNA TGTGCCTGGAGTTTGGGGGACAGATTGAACACTGAAGCTTTCTTT.

This chain links TRBV5-1 with TRBJ1-1; D may be TRBD1 (5 bases). This CDR3 contains 14 residues. V shed 4 bases and J shed 3 bases, with 13 bases lying between them. Germline CDR1 is SGHRS and CDR2 is YFSETQ. This CDR3 is CASSPTTGDTEAFF. DNA for the CDR3: TGCGCCAGCAGCCCAACCACGGGGGACACTGAAGCTTTCTTT.

The chain links TRBV6-6 to TRBJ2-3; D is perhaps TRBD2 (6 bases). Germline lookup yields CDR1 MNHNY and CDR2 SVGAGI (reference sequence). This CDR3 has 14 residues. V dropped 9 bases and J dropped 6 bases, with 19 bases sitting between them. CDR3 in DNA: TGTGCCAGTTGGGACTCATCCCCCTGGGATACGCAGTATTTT. This sequence encodes CASWDSSPWDTQYF.

V and J are TRBV9 and TRBJ1-4; perhaps TRBD1 as D (5 bases). This CDR3 has 17 residues. Trimming shortened V by 1 base and J by 7 bases, and 20 bases separated the two germline ends. The germline V gene has CDR1 SGDLS and CDR2 YYNGEE. The CDR3 region has the DNA TGTGCCAGCAGCGTATCCAGCAGCGGGACGAACGGTGAAAAACTGTTTTTT. Encoded protein: CASSVSSSGTNGEKLFF.